The rows below give T cell receptor beta chains drawn from one sample of a study of blood T cells in healthy people across ages. MiXCR was run by TCRdb on the 5' RACE reads, yielding one entry per CDR3 protein. The sample includes over 950,000 distinct CDR3 sequences, 35% to 40% of them seen just once. The sample comprised blood. Receptor source: a man between 18 and 29 years old in good health. The CDR3 runs from the conserved cysteine through the conserved F or W. A D gene is named only where the DNA matches it firmly. Clone size is stated in some rows and not others, as once, few, many or a class when expanded.

abundance	j_gene	v_gene	d_gene	CDR3aa	CDR3nt
few	TRBJ2-1	TRBV2	.	CASSVARDSKKFF	TGTGCCAGCAGCGTTGCACGCGACAGTAAAAAGTTCTTC
once	TRBJ2-5	TRBV2	TRBD2	CASNRDGEGETQYF	TGTGCCAGCAATCGCGACGGGGAGGGAGAGACCCAGTACTTC
few	TRBJ1-1	TRBV5-5	.	CASSSAWGTEAFF	TGTGCCAGCAGCTCCGCCTGGGGCACTGAAGCTTTCTTT
few	TRBJ1-5	TRBV27	.	CASSLTGGENQPQHF	TGTGCCAGCAGTTTGACGGGTGGGGAGAATCAGCCCCAGCATTTT
.	TRBJ1-4	TRBV4-1	TRBD1	CASSRTTGGNEKLFF	TGCGCCAGCAGCCGTACGACAGGGGGAAATGAAAAACTGTTTTTT
.	TRBJ1-4	TRBV5-1	TRBD1	CASRPGTGEEKLFF	TGCGCCAGCAGACCCGGGACAGGGGAAGAAAAACTGTTTTTT
.	TRBJ2-7	TRBV6-2/TRBV6-3	.	CASSSTGTYEQYF	TGTGCCAGCAGTTCTACAGGGACATACGAGCAGTACTTC
.	TRBJ2-5	TRBV5-1	TRBD2	CASSLAASGANEQYF	TGCGCCAGCAGCTTGGCGGCTAGCGGGGCGAATGAGCAGTACTTC
.	TRBJ1-2	TRBV20-1	.	CSAAEAASGYTF	TGCAGTGCGGCGGAGGCCGCTAGCGGCTACACCTTC
.	TRBJ2-1	TRBV20-1	.	CSARDYGGPPGEQFF	TGCAGTGCTAGAGATTATGGGGGTCCCCCGGGGGAGCAGTTCTTC
.	TRBJ1-4	TRBV7-2	.	CASSIPSGTNEKLFF	TGTGCCAGCAGCATACCAAGCGGGACTAATGAAAAACTGTTTTTT
few	TRBJ1-1	TRBV28	.	CASSPGLSTPQAFF	TGTGCCAGCAGTCCCGGTCTGTCAACACCTCAAGCTTTCTTT
.	TRBJ1-2	TRBV27	.	CAGSYTGSYYGYTF	TGTGCCGGCAGTTACACAGGGAGCTACTATGGCTACACCTTC
.	TRBJ2-1	TRBV20-1	TRBD2	CSARGLAEVNNEQFF	TGCAGTGCTAGAGGGCTAGCGGAGGTCAACAATGAGCAGTTCTTC
.	TRBJ1-2	TRBV6-1	.	CASSEAGGTF	TGTGCCAGCAGTGAAGCCGGGGGCACCTTC
.	TRBJ2-5	TRBV12-5	TRBD2	CASGQGPGRGNEQYF	TGTGCTAGTGGCCAAGGACCCGGGAGGGGCAATGAGCAGTACTTC
.	TRBJ2-2	TRBV4-1	.	CASSGQISVGELFF	TGCGCCAGCAGTGGCCAGATCTCGGTCGGGGAGCTGTTTTTT
.	TRBJ2-3	TRBV4-3	.	CASSQELGRDTQYF	TGCGCCAGCAGCCAAGAACTTGGTCGGGATACGCAGTATTTT
few	TRBJ2-5	TRBV7-2	.	CASSLVYPPPSYNEQYF	TGTGCCAGCAGCTTAGTCTATCCCCCGCCGTCCTACAATGAGCAGTACTTC
.	TRBJ2-3	TRBV24-1	.	CATSEAITSTDTQYF	TGTGCCACCAGTGAGGCTATTACTAGCACAGATACGCAGTATTTT
few	TRBJ1-2	TRBV2	.	CASRFDGGNYGYTF	TGTGCCAGCAGGTTCGACGGGGGGAACTATGGCTACACCTTC
.	TRBJ2-5	TRBV4-3	.	CASSQALRRETQYF	TGCGCCAGCAGCCAAGCGTTGAGGAGAGAGACCCAGTACTTC
.	TRBJ1-1	TRBV3-1	TRBD1	CASSRSGQGITEAFF	TGTGCCAGCAGCCGGTCGGGACAGGGGATCACTGAAGCTTTCTTT
.	TRBJ1-1	TRBV13	.	CASGRLTANTEAFF	TGTGCCAGCGGCCGACTGACAGCGAACACTGAAGCTTTCTTT
.	TRBJ2-2	TRBV2	.	CASSEVGGHTGELFF	TGTGCCAGCAGTGAAGTTGGGGGGCACACCGGGGAGCTGTTTTTT
.	TRBJ1-1	TRBV5-8	.	CASSLQGTTNTEAFF	TGTGCCAGCAGCCTGCAAGGGACAACGAACACTGAAGCTTTCTTT
.	TRBJ2-5	TRBV5-1	.	CASSLALDYEQYF	TGCGCCAGCAGCTTGGCTCTGGACTATGAGCAGTACTTC
.	TRBJ1-5	TRBV6-1	.	CASSESVVQPQHF	TGTGCCAGCAGTGAATCTGTGGTTCAGCCCCAGCATTTT
few	TRBJ2-3	TRBV24-1	TRBD2	CATSDQTSGEADTQYF	TGTGCCACCAGTGACCAGACTAGCGGGGAGGCAGATACGCAGTATTTT
few	TRBJ1-2	TRBV11-1	TRBD1	CASSLTDSGQSNYGYTF	TGTGCCAGCAGCTTAACGGATTCGGGACAGTCCAACTATGGCTACACCTTC
.	TRBJ2-3	TRBV12-3/TRBV12-4	.	CASSDMTRGADTQYF	TGTGCCAGCAGTGACATGACGAGGGGCGCAGATACGCAGTATTTT
.	TRBJ2-1	TRBV20-1	.	CSGIHQRYNEQFF	TGCAGTGGGATACACCAGCGTTACAATGAGCAGTTCTTC
.	TRBJ2-3	TRBV2	.	CASSAGLSTDTQYF	TGTGCCAGCAGCGCGGGGTTAAGCACAGATACGCAGTATTTT
few	TRBJ1-1	TRBV20-1	TRBD1	CRGDRDLNMNTEAFF	TGCAGAGGAGACAGGGATTTGAACATGAACACTGAAGCTTTCTTT
few	TRBJ1-1	TRBV5-1	.	CASSRGSSGDTEAFF	TGCGCCAGCAGCCGAGGGTCATCTGGGGACACTGAAGCTTTCTTT
few	TRBJ2-4	TRBV12-3/TRBV12-4	.	CASSISDGGKNIQYF	TGTGCCAGCAGCATTAGCGACGGGGGTAAAAACATTCAGTACTTC
once	TRBJ2-3	TRBV10-3	.	CAIRDGGSVDTQYF	TGTGCCATCAGAGACGGCGGGTCGGTAGATACGCAGTATTTT
.	TRBJ1-5	TRBV6-6	.	CVSSYSSRGRFNQPQHF	TGTGTCAGCAGTTACTCGAGTCGGGGGCGTTTCAATCAGCCCCAGCATTTT
few	TRBJ2-7	TRBV5-1	TRBD1	CASSQTGSPSYEQYF	TGCGCCAGCAGTCAGACAGGGAGTCCCTCCTACGAGCAGTACTTC
.	TRBJ2-3	TRBV12-3/TRBV12-4	.	CASRFGPDMQYF	TGTGCCAGCAGATTCGGGCCAGATATGCAGTATTTT
.	TRBJ1-1	TRBV19	.	CASSIPGGPGEAFF	TGTGCCAGTAGTATCCCCGGAGGGCCGGGTGAAGCTTTCTTT
.	TRBJ1-1	TRBV7-9	.	CASSSQKAGAAAFF	TGTGCCAGCAGCTCCCAAAAGGCAGGGGCGGCGGCTTTCTTT